The sequence of this TCR beta chain was determined in a study of shared clonotypes between healthy human individuals. Genomic DNA for unsorted samples was obtained from about 88 million PBMCs. The study, taken as a whole, reports: A small donor pool kept down the genetic and exposure-history diversity that was represented.

As concerns this clone: Its antigen is unknown.

TCRdb keeps only in-frame clones here, not all; method: immunoSEQ multiplex PCR. The table records approximately 470,000 clones, 60% to 80% of them present only once. CDR3 size: 16 residues. The V gene lost 4 bases and the J gene lost 1 base, with 17 bases spanning the gap. Looked up from germline, CDR1 is SGHDT and CDR2 is YYEEEE. The gene calls are TRBV5-6 and TRBJ1-1, with a weak D call TRBD1 (5 bases). This TCR was recovered from a woman in her 40s in good health. Some clones in this sample may be carry-over from other donors' samples. The source material was PBMCs. The CDR3 nucleotides are TGTGCCAGCAGCCCCTGGACAACCAGCGGGAACACTGAAGCTTTCTTT. Translating it yields CASSPWTTSGNTEAFF. The variable domain in full, completed from reference TRBV5-6 and TRBJ1-1, reads DAGVTQSPTHLIKTRGQQVTLRCSPKSGHDTVSWYQQALGQGPQFIFQYYEEEERQRGNFPDRFSGHQFPNYSSELNVNALLLGDSALYLCASSPWTTSGNTEAFFGQGTRLTVV.